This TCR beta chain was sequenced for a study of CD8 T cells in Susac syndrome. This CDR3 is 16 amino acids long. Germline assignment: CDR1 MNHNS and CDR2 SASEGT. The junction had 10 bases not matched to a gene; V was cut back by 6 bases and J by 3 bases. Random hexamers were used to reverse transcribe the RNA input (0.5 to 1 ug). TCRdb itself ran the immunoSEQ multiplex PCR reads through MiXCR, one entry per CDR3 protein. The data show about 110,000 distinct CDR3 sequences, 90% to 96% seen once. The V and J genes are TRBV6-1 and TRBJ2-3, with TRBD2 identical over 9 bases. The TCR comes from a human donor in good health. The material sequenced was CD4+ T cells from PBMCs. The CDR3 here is CASSKGTSGRTDTQYF. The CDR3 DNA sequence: TGTGCCAGCAGCAAAGGGACGAGCGGGAGGACAGATACGCAGTATTTT.